This TCR beta chain appears in the sequencing data of a study of blood T cell repertoires in COVID-19. Background on the study: Nucleic acid was either cDNA or gDNA, and it came from T cells, B-cell-depleted T cells, or PBMCs.

This clone was seen more than once but under ten times. Original handling: It was from reference gene primer amplification that nucleated cell counts were estimated. The protocol was immunoSEQ multiplex PCR, while the TCRdb copy is restricted to in-frame clones and leaves out a portion. The V and J calls and clone size come from that table; D and trimming were worked out from the DNA. The table lists about 100,000 clones, almost 90% of them singletons. The germline V gene encodes CDR1 MNHEY and CDR2 SVGEGT. J lost 9 bases, V lost 6 bases, and 3 bases had no gene match. CDR3 length equals 13 residues. J is TRBJ2-1 and V is TRBV6-2 or TRBV6-3, with TRBD2 matching over 12 bases. This sequence was found in a human donor in a cohort sampled during active COVID-19. Sequences were obtained from peripheral blood. The CDR3 DNA reads as TGTGCCAGCAGACCTAGCGGGAGGGCTGAGCAGTTCTTC. It encodes CASRPSGRAEQFF.